The clone carrying this TCR beta chain was recorded a few times. This sample stems from a study of blood T cell repertoires in COVID-19. Background on the study: Collection of acute and convalescent COVID-19 samples took place in the United States, Italy and Spain.

The CDR3 is 17 amino acids. V lost 6 bases to trimming and J lost 3 bases, with 24 bases between them. Germline values: CDR1 SNHLY, CDR2 FYNNEI. Per the original methods: Reference gene primer amplification yielded estimated nucleated cell counts. Method: immunoSEQ multiplex PCR; TCRdb's copy keeps in-frame clones and lacks some. That table gives V, J and clone size, and the DNA gave D and trimming. The repertoire includes about 80,000 clones, about 87% of them detected once, and approximately 6.8% sits in the top ten. Input material: peripheral blood. This TCR was sampled from a woman of 80 years or more with acute or convalescent COVID-19. The J gene is TRBJ2-7, the V gene TRBV2; possible D gene TRBD2, 5 bases. CDR3 DNA: TGTGCCAGCAGGGTTCGGGGAGACTCACAAAGGTTCTACGAGCAGTACTTC. Translation gives CASRVRGDSQRFYEQYF.